This TCR beta chain was sequenced for a study of blood T cells in healthy people across ages. General observations from the study: Unsorted PBMCs prevented conclusive naive versus antigen-experienced comparison.

Per germline, CDR1 LNHDA and CDR2 SQIVND (reference sequence). The CDR3 is 22 residues long. Germline trimming cut 5 bases from V and 0 bases from J; bases unmatched to any gene: 23. Of note for this clonotype: Its antigen is still unknown.

Primers used in a second PCR of roughly 7 to 11 cycles were a sample-barcoded 5' primer and a J-beta primer mix. With 12 random nucleotides, a template-switch adaptor tagged each individual cDNA molecule. TCRdb redid the calling of the 5' RACE reads with MiXCR, one entry per CDR3 protein. The table lists 650,000 to 700,000 distinct CDR3 sequences, about 32% of them singletons. The authors extracted at least 5 micrograms of total RNA per sample. Sequenced sample: blood. The receptor was derived from a woman of 80 years or more in good health. This rearrangement joins TRBV19 to TRBJ1-3; the match to TRBD1 covers 9 bases. CDR3 loop: CASSPGTGMVPRSLNSGNTIYF. In DNA form, the CDR3 reads TGTGCCAGTAGTCCTGGGACAGGGATGGTCCCTCGGAGCCTGAACTCTGGAAACACCATATATTTT.